The clone carrying this T cell receptor beta chain was seen many times. Antigen unknown. The data belong to a study of neurological immune-mediated disorders. Study-wide results and caveats: The multiple sclerosis repertoire cluster was associated with no clinical or MRI feature. The most TCR clonal expansion was seen in HTLV-1-associated myelopathy, whereas the least was seen in multiple sclerosis, below the level in healthy controls. The study phylogenetically grouped the repertoires of 18 of 34 multiple sclerosis patients into one related-CDR3 cluster, a possible signature.

As for the cDNA, it was generated by 5'RACE with 10-nucleotide random UMIs. TCRdb itself ran the 5' RACE reads through MiXCR, one entry per CDR3 protein. The table includes some 89,000 distinct CDR3 sequences, around 4.7% detected once. Time point specified: longitudinal time-point 3. This clonotype originated in a woman in her sixties or seventies with multiple sclerosis. The sequenced material came from PBMCs.

The CDR3 DNA follows: TGTGCCAGCAGTTCCCGGGGGGAGCGCGGGGTACCAAGGTTCTTC. It codes for CASSSRGERGVPRFF. The chain couples TRBV2 to TRBJ2-1, with 7 bases that match TRBD2. CDR3 length: 15 amino acids. V shed 5 bases, J shed 15 bases, and the junction held 19 bases outside the gene matches. Germline-derived CDR1 and CDR2 are SNHLY and FYNNEI.